This T cell receptor (beta chain) emerged from a study of blood T cells in healthy people across ages. Study as a whole: The template switching approach captured approximately one barcoded beta molecule for every two T cells.

Primed by a sample-barcoded 5' primer and a J-beta primer mix, a second PCR proceeded for 7 to 11 cycles. Each cDNA molecule, via a template-switch adaptor with 12 random nucleotides, was tagged. MiXCR, run by TCRdb on the 5' RACE reads, gives a single entry per CDR3 protein. The sample has 700,000 to 950,000 distinct CDR3 sequences, more than 45% seen once. There are a few counts of this clonotype. Input material: blood. This sequence originates from a man between 25 and 39 years old in good health.

The CDR3 spells CSVMSLNEQFF. CDR3 in DNA: TGCAGCGTTATGTCCTTGAATGAGCAGTTCTTC. The chain is built from TRBV29-1 and TRBJ2-1, with unresolved D. The CDR3 is made up of 11 amino acids. V dropped 5 bases and J dropped 7 bases, with 9 bases sitting between them. The germline gives CDR1 SQVTM, CDR2 ANQGSEA.